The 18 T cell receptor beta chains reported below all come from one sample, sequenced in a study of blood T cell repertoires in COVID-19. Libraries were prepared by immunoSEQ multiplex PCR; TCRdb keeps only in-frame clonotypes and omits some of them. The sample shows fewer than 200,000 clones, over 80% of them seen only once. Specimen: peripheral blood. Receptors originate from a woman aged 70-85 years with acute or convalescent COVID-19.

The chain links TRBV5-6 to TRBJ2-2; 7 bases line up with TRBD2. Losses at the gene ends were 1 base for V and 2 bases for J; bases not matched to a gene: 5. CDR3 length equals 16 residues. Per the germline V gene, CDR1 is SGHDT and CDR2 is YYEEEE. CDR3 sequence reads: CASSLYAAGNTGELFF. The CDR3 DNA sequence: TGTGCCAGCAGCTTGTATGCAGCGGGAAACACCGGGGAGCTGTTTTTT.

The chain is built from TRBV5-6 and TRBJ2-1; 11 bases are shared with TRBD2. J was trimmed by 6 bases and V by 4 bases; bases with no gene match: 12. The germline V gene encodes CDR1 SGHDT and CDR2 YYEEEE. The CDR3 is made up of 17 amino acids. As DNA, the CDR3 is TGTGCCAGCAGCCCGGTCATACTAGCGGGAGTCCGCAATGAGCAGTTCTTC. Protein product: CASSPVILAGVRNEQFF. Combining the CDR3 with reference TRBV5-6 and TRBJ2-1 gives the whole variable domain DAGVTQSPTHLIKTRGQQVTLRCSPKSGHDTVSWYQQALGQGPQFIFQYYEEEERQRGNFPDRFSGHQFPNYSSELNVNALLLGDSALYLCASSPVILAGVRNEQFFGPGTRLTVL.

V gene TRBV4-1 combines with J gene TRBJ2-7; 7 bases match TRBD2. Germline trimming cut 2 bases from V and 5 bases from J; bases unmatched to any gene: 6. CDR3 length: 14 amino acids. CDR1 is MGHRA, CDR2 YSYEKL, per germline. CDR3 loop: CASSQQTGTNEQYF. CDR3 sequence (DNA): TGCGCCAGCAGCCAACAGACCGGGACTAACGAGCAGTACTTC.

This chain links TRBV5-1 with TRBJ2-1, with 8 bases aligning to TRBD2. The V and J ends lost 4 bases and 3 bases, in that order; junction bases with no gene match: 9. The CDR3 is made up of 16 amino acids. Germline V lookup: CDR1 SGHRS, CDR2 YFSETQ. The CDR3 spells CASSQVAGGRYNEQFF. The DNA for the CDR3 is TGCGCCAGCAGCCAGGTGGCGGGAGGCCGCTACAATGAGCAGTTCTTC.

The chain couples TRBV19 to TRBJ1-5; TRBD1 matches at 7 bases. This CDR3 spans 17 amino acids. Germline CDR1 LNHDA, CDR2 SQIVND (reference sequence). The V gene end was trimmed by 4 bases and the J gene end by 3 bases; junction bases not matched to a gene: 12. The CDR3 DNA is TGTGCCAGTAGTAATGAGCTCGACAGGGTTATCAATCAGCCCCAGCATTTT. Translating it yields CASSNELDRVINQPQHF.

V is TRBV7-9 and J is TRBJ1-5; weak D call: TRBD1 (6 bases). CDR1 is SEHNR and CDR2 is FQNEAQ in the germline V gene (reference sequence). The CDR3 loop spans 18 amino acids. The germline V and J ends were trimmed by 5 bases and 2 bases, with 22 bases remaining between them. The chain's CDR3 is CASSKGTTGLEGNQPQHF. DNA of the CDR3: TGTGCCAGCAGCAAAGGAACTACAGGGTTGGAAGGCAATCAGCCCCAGCATTTT.

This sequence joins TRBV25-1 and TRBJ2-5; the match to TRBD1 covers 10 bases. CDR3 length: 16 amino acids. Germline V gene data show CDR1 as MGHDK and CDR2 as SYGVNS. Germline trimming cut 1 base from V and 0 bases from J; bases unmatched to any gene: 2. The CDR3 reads CASSESGTGDQETQYF. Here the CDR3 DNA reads TGTGCCAGCAGTGAATCCGGGACAGGGGACCAAGAGACCCAGTACTTC.

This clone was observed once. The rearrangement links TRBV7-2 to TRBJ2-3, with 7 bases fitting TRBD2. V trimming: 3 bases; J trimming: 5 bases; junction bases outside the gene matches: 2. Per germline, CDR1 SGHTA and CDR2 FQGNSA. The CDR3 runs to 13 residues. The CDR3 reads CASSFREGDTQYF. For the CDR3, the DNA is TGTGCCAGCAGCTTCAGGGAGGGAGATACGCAGTATTTT.

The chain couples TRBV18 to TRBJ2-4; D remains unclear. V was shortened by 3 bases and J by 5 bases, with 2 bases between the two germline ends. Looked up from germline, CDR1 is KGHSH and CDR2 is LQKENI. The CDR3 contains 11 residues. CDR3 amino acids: CASSPENIQYF. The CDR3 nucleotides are TGTGCCAGCTCACCCGAAAACATTCAGTACTTC.

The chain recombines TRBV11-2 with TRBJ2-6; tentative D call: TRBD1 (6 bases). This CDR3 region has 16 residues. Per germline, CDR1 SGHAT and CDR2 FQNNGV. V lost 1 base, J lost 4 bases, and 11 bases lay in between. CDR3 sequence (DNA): TGTGCCAGCAGCTTAGGTACAGGGAGCGGGGCCAACGTCCTGACTTTC. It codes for CASSLGTGSGANVLTF.

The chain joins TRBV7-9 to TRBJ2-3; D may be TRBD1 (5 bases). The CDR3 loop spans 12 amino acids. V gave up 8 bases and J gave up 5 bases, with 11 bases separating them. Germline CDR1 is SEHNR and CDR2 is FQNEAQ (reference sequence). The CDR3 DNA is TGTGCCAGCTCCTGGCAGGGAGATACGCAGTATTTT. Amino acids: CASSWQGDTQYF. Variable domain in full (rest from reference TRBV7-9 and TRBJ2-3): DTGVSQNPRHKITKRGQNVTFRCDPISEHNRLYWYRQTLGQGPEFLTYFQNEAQLEKSRLLSDRFSAERPKGSFSTLEIQRTEQGDSAMYLCASSWQGDTQYFGPGTRLTVL.

The CDR3 region has the DNA TGTGCCTGGAGTGCAGATTCTGAACCCCAACCCCTGTTTTTT. This codes for CAWSADSEPQPLFF. The chain has TRBV30 and TRBJ1-4; D not certain. The CDR3 loop spans 14 amino acids. Germline V gene data show CDR1 as GTSNPN and CDR2 as SVGIG (reference sequence). Trimming shortened V by 1 base and J by 14 bases, and 20 bases separated the two germline ends.

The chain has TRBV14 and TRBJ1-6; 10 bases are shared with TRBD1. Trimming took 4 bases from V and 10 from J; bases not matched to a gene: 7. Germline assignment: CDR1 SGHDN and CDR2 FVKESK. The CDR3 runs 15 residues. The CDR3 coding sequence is TGTGCCAGCAGCCCACGAGGGACAGGGGAATCACCCCTCCACTTT. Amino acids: CASSPRGTGESPLHF.

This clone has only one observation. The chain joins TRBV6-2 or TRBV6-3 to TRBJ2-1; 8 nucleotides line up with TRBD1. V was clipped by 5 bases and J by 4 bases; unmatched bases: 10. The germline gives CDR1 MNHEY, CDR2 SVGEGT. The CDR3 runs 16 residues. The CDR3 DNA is TGTGCCAGCAGTGACACCCGACAGGGGTTTTACAATGAGCAGTTCTTC. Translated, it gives CASSDTRQGFYNEQFF.

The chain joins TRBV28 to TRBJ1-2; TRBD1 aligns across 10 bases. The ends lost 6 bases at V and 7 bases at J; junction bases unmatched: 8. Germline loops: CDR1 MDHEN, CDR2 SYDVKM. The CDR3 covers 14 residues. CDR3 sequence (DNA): TGTGCCAGCAGCTCCGGGACAGGGGTGCGTGGCTACACCTTC. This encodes CASSSGTGVRGYTF.

The CDR3 loop is CASSEVTGVYGYTF. DNA for the CDR3: TGTGCCAGCAGTGAGGTGACAGGAGTCTATGGCTACACCTTC. J is TRBJ1-2 and V is TRBV6-1; maybe TRBD1 (6 bases). V gave up 3 bases and J gave up 4 bases, with 12 bases separating them. The CDR3 has 14 amino acids. The germline V gene has CDR1 MNHNS and CDR2 SASEGT.

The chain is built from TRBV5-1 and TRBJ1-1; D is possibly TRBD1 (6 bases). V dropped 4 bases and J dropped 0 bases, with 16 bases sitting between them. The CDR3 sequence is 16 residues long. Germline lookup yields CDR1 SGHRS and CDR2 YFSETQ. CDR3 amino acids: CASSAGRGTLNTEAFF. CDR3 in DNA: TGCGCCAGCAGCGCCGGTAGAGGGACATTGAACACTGAAGCTTTCTTT.

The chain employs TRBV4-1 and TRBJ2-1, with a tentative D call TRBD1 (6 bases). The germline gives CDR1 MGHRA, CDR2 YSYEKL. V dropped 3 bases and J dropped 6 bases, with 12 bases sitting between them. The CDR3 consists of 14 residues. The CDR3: CASSHRAQGNEQFF. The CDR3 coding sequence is TGCGCCAGCAGCCATAGGGCACAGGGCAATGAGCAGTTCTTC.